Sequencing of this T cell receptor (beta chain) was carried out in a study of OX40 agonist ivuxolimab in advanced cancers. With 3 bases removed from V and 2 bases from J, the gap between germline ends came to 12 bases. Germline loops: CDR1 MNHEY, CDR2 SVGAGI. The CDR3 has 15 residues. Only in-frame clones appear in the TCRdb table, and some are missing; sequencing was by immunoSEQ multiplex PCR. The sample contains tens of thousands of clones, around nine tenths of which appear only once. V gene TRBV6-5 combines with J gene TRBJ2-3; possible D gene TRBD2, 5 bases. The sample in question was CD4+ or CD8+ T cells sorted from blood, obtained in a trial of the OX40 agonist ivuxolimab. This clonotype was obtained from an adult with an advanced solid tumor such as melanoma, head and neck, liver or kidney cancer. The CDR3 is CASSYAGIHTDTQYF. CDR3 coding DNA: TGTGCCAGCAGTTATGCCGGGATCCACACAGATACGCAGTATTTT.